This T cell receptor beta chain was sequenced during a study of response to subunit inactivated influenza vaccine. Germline CDR1 is DFQATT and CDR2 is SNEGSKA (reference sequence). The CDR3 totals 14 residues. V was shortened by 5 bases and J by 3 bases, with 14 bases between the two germline ends. TCRdb ran MiXCR on the RT-PCR reads and lists one entry per CDR3 protein. The sample shows hundreds of thousands of distinct CDR3 sequences, 7.6% of them seen only once. The sequencing used PBMCs from blood, collected about 23 months after vaccination. The receptor comes from a man between 50 and 75 years old who received an inactivated influenza vaccine. The rearrangement uses TRBV20-1 and TRBJ1-5; D might be TRBD1 (5 bases). CDR3 nucleotides: TGCAGTGCTTTAACCGGGGGGAACAATCAGCCCCAGCATTTT. Amino acids: CSALTGGNNQPQHF.